These 9 T cell receptor beta chains were sequenced from one sample in a study of beta chain features in type 1 diabetes. Reverse transcription of all isolated RNA meant that expressed TCRB transcripts were sequenced. TCRdb keeps only in-frame clones here, not all; method: immunoSEQ multiplex PCR. The sample lists around 150,000 clones, 6.9% occurring once. Material: central memory CD4+ T cells from blood. The receptors originated from a woman aged 25 to 39 in good health.

The chain employs TRBV7-2 and TRBJ1-2; 8 positions agree with TRBD1. The germline V gene encodes CDR1 SGHTA and CDR2 FQGNSA. This CDR3 region has 15 residues. V dropped 1 base and J dropped 7; count of bases not matched to a gene: 8. The CDR3 nucleotides read TGTGCCAGCAGCTTAGGGCGACAGGGGAGTTTTGGCTACACCTTC. It yields the protein CASSLGRQGSFGYTF.

The chain couples TRBV19 to TRBJ2-1, with 12 bases matching TRBD2. V gave up 5 bases and J gave up 0 bases; unmatched junction bases: 11. This CDR3 is built from 19 residues. Germline V gives CDR1 LNHDA, CDR2 SQIVND (reference sequence). The CDR3 here is CASSPLGTSGPSSYNEQFF. The DNA for the CDR3 is TGTGCCAGTAGTCCTCTCGGGACTAGCGGGCCAAGCTCCTACAATGAGCAGTTCTTC.

The chain combines TRBV10-3 with TRBJ2-7; 7 bases match TRBD1. Per the germline V gene, CDR1 is ENHRY and CDR2 is SYGVKD. V lost 4 bases to trimming and J lost 3 bases; unmatched junction nucleotides: 6. CDR3 length: 14 residues. CDR3 in DNA: TGTGCCATCAGTGTGGGGACAGTGGACTACGAGCAGTACTTC. Amino acid sequence: CAISVGTVDYEQYF.

In its sample, this clone was seen a few times. The chain uses TRBV27 and TRBJ2-3; D not certain. This CDR3 has 15 amino acids. Germline loops: CDR1 MNHEY, CDR2 SMNVEV (reference sequence). Trimming pared 2 bases from V and 7 bases from J, leaving 16 bases between. CDR3 DNA sequence: TGTGCCAGCAGTTTAGGCGGCGTCCGGTGGAATACGCAGTATTTT. This sequence encodes CASSLGGVRWNTQYF.

V and J are TRBV4-2 and TRBJ1-3, with D possibly being TRBD1 (6 bases). Trimming cost V 4 bases and J 7 bases, with 14 bases left between them. Germline V lookup: CDR1 LGHNA, CDR2 YNFKEQ. There are 14 residues in the CDR3. CDR3 protein: CASSPRGPVNTIYF. CDR3 sequence (DNA): TGTGCCAGCAGCCCCAGGGGACCCGTCAACACCATATATTTT.

Concerning this clone: This sample also contains other DNA sequences that code for the same CDR3. The chain has TRBV7-3 and TRBJ1-2, with a weak D call TRBD1 (6 bases). Germline V CDR1 and CDR2: SGHTA, FQGTGA. Trimming removed 5 bases from V and 4 bases from J, with 14 bases in between. The CDR3 runs to 14 residues. The CDR3 loop is CASSLDQGSYGYTF. DNA of the CDR3: TGTGCCAGCAGCCTCGACCAGGGGAGCTATGGCTACACCTTC.

The V gene is TRBV5-1, the J gene TRBJ2-5; 9 bases agree with TRBD1. The CDR3 loop spans 13 amino acids. Germline V gene sequence: CDR1 SGHRS, CDR2 YFSETQ. The ends lost 4 bases at V and 5 bases at J; junction bases unmatched: 3. CDR3 bases: TGCGCCAGCAGCCGAGGACAGGGGGAGACCCAGTACTTC. Translating it yields CASSRGQGETQYF.

This clone came up many times. This sequence joins TRBV9 and TRBJ2-3, with a possible D match to TRBD2 (6 bases). Germline V lookup: CDR1 SGDLS, CDR2 YYNGEE. V was trimmed by 4 bases and J by 6 bases, leaving 18 bases between them. This CDR3 spans 15 amino acids. Here the CDR3 reads CASSLSGLPGDTQYF. The CDR3 DNA reads TGTGCCAGCAGCTTATCGGGACTCCCGGGTGATACGCAGTATTTT.

V and J are TRBV18 and TRBJ2-7; 7 nucleotides line up with TRBD1. Germline CDR1 is KGHSH and CDR2 is LQKENI. CDR3 length: 13 residues. Germline trimming cut 3 bases from V and 5 bases from J; bases unmatched to any gene: 4. The CDR3 coding sequence is TGTGCCAGCTCACCGAAAACAGGGGACGAGCAGTACTTC. It specifies CASSPKTGDEQYF.